Shown below are 9 T cell receptor beta chains from a single sample sequenced in a study of persistence of HIV-infected CD4 T cells (dated by TCRdb to the early 2020s). These receptors have no identified antigens. TCRbeta repertoires were sequenced from genomic DNA with the immunoSEQ hsTCRB assay version 4 in survey mode. TCRdb took this table from immuneACCESS and kept in-frame rearrangements with V and J called. Such tables lack part of the clones; where checked against another copy, unresolved V genes explain under half of the gap, and the rest is unexplained. This sample gives 18,000 or so clones in total; 75% to 80% of them show up just once. The ten largest clonotypes hold roughly 7% of the sample. The treatment or condition label, as the study defines it: suppressive antiretroviral therapy. Lysates of CMV-infected fibroblasts were used at about 9.2 ug/mL for cell stimulation. Sorting of responding CD4+ T cells was based on upregulation of both CD40 ligand and CD69.

The source material was CD4+ T cells sorted from PBMCs after roughly 18-hour stimulation, sampled from a patient who received antiretroviral therapy. The sample's cell subset or site label, in plain terms: CD40L+CD69+ CD4 T cells responding to CMV lysate. These receptors originate from an adult man with HIV who was CMV-seropositive.

V is TRBV6-5 and J is TRBJ2-3; D not certain. In germline, CDR1 is MNHEY, CDR2 SVGAGI. Trimming cost V 0 bases and J 11 bases, with 12 bases left between them. This CDR3 contains 13 residues. CDR3 nucleotides: TGTGCCAGCAGTTACTCGCCTGGCGGAGTGCAGTATTTT. As protein: CASSYSPGGVQYF.

This chain links TRBV30 with TRBJ1-1, with 8 bases matching TRBD1. Germline assignment: CDR1 GTSNPN and CDR2 SVGIG (reference sequence). V was pared by 3 bases and J by 0 bases, with 3 bases of the junction left unmatched. The CDR3 is made up of 14 amino acids. In nucleotides, the CDR3 is TGTGCCTGGAGAGGGGACAGGTTGAACACTGAAGCTTTCTTT. Amino acids: CAWRGDRLNTEAFF.

The genes are TRBV27 and TRBJ2-1; 10 bases match TRBD2. V shed 0 bases and J 10 bases; nucleotides not matched to a gene: 9. The germline V gene has CDR1 MNHEY and CDR2 SMNVEV (reference sequence). This CDR3 spans 16 amino acids. The CDR3 protein is CASSLSVAGGYKEQFF. In DNA, the CDR3 is TGTGCCAGCAGTTTATCAGTAGCGGGGGGTTATAAGGAGCAGTTCTTC.

V is TRBV30 and J is TRBJ1-3; D is undetermined. There are 15 residues in the CDR3. Trimming cost V 3 bases and J 0 bases, with 12 bases left between them. Germline V gene data show CDR1 as GTSNPN and CDR2 as SVGIG (reference sequence). DNA of the CDR3: TGTGCCTGGAGCGCGGACCTATACTCTGGAAACACCATATATTTT. This sequence encodes CAWSADLYSGNTIYF.

This clone was seen only once. The genes are TRBV7-6 and TRBJ2-5, with 15 bases aligning to TRBD2. This CDR3 region has 21 residues. V was pared by 9 bases and J by 5 bases, with 25 bases of the junction left unmatched. Per germline, CDR1 SGHVS and CDR2 FNYEAQ. CDR3 bases: TGTGCCAGGGGCATTCCTACACCCCGGACTAGCGGGGGGGCCCCTGGGGAGACCCAGTACTTC. This translates into CARGIPTPRTSGGAPGETQYF.

The rearrangement joins TRBV18 to TRBJ1-1, with a tentative D call TRBD1 (6 bases). Germline assignment: CDR1 KGHSH and CDR2 LQKENI. The CDR3 length is 15 residues. V lost 2 bases and J lost 5, with 15 bases in between. The CDR3 bases are TGTGCCAGCTCACCAAGGGGGGTTTTTGGGACTGAAGCTTTCTTT. Its protein product is CASSPRGVFGTEAFF.

This sequence joins TRBV6-5 and TRBJ1-2; TRBD1 matches at 11 bases. Germline V gene sequence: CDR1 MNHEY, CDR2 SVGAGI. This CDR3 spans 15 amino acids. V lost 5 bases, J lost 2 bases, and 4 bases stayed unmatched. This chain's CDR3 is CASSRGDRGNYGYTF. CDR3 nucleotides: TGTGCCAGCAGTCGGGGGGACAGGGGGAACTATGGCTACACCTTC.

The rearrangement uses TRBV4-2 and TRBJ2-2, with 15 bases aligning to TRBD2. CDR3 size: 18 residues. The germline V gene encodes CDR1 LGHNA and CDR2 YNFKEQ. The ends lost 1 base at V and 5 bases at J; junction bases unmatched: 5. The chain's CDR3 is CASSQGRTSGGATGELFF. In DNA form, the CDR3 reads TGTGCCAGCAGCCAAGGCCGGACTAGCGGGGGGGCGACCGGGGAGCTGTTTTTT.

The CDR3 DNA reads TGCAGCGTCCGGGACACCACCTACGAGCAGTACTTC. It codes for CSVRDTTYEQYF. The V call is TRBV29-1, the J call TRBJ2-7; tentative D call: TRBD1 (6 bases). CDR1 is SQVTM and CDR2 is ANQGSEA in the germline V gene. V was shortened by 6 bases and J by 2 bases, with 11 bases between the two germline ends. The CDR3 consists of 12 residues.